The present T cell receptor (beta chain) was sequenced within a study of response to subunit inactivated influenza vaccine. Study outcomes and limitations: Authors suggested few new T cells are recruited by each seasonal influenza vaccination.

With regard to this clonotype: Antigen unknown.

Each CDR3 protein gets one entry after TCRdb re-called the RT-PCR reads with MiXCR. The sample includes about 610,000 distinct CDR3 sequences, 13% to 15% of them seen just once. Per germline, CDR1 LNHNV and CDR2 YYDKDF (reference sequence). The length of the CDR3 is 16 residues. V shed 1 base and J shed 1 base, with 12 bases lying between them. The chain couples TRBV15 to TRBJ2-3; TRBD2 might be the D (5 bases). This receptor was obtained from a man over 45 who received an inactivated influenza vaccine. The sample was PBMCs from blood, taken about 13 days after vaccination. The CDR3 spells CATSRVGLAGTDTQYF. CDR3 DNA sequence: TGTGCCACCAGCAGAGTTGGCCTAGCCGGCACAGATACGCAGTATTTT.